The rows below give T cell receptor beta chains drawn from one sample of a study of PD-L1 blockade in urothelial cancer. Some clones are missing from TCRdb's copy, which holds only in-frame ones; the method was immunoSEQ multiplex PCR. The sample records tens of thousands of clones, around 89% being singletons. The material sequenced was PBMCs, taken around atezolizumab (anti-PD-L1) treatment. The receptors derive from a man between 60 and 75 years old with urothelial cancer. CDR3s include the opening cysteine and the closing phenylalanine or tryptophan. Fields, in order: V gene, J gene, CDR3 protein.

TRBV7-9	TRBJ2-7	CASRPGQGRPYEQYF
TRBV7-9	TRBJ2-5	CASSSISQIQETQYF
TRBV27	TRBJ1-5	CASSSMTGTGDFSGSQPQHF
TRBV27	TRBJ1-5	CASRGAGPNQPQHF
TRBV6-6	TRBJ1-5	CASRGGVSNQPQHF
TRBV7-6	TRBJ2-1	CASSSTRSSYNEQFF
TRBV9	TRBJ2-7	CASSQTWDSSYEQYF
TRBV4-3	TRBJ1-1	CASSLDIPGQGAKTEAFF
TRBV19	TRBJ1-5	CASSAGQGRNQPQHF
TRBV5-1	TRBJ2-4	CASSQSPQVLAKNIQYF
TRBV6-1	TRBJ2-1	CASIEATLYNEQFF
TRBV5-4	TRBJ1-4	CASSLGGQAEKLFF
TRBV6-1	TRBJ2-2	CASSVFQNTGELFF
TRBV11-1	TRBJ2-5	CASSLEVTSVQETQYF
TRBV4-3	TRBJ2-6	CASSASLPGGLVGANVLTF
TRBV18	TRBJ2-2	CASSPRGRGSANTGELFF
TRBV5-1	TRBJ2-1	CASSLEVSGGVNEQFF
TRBV27	TRBJ2-7	CASSLSGGGHAAYEQYF
TRBV11-2	TRBJ2-7	CASSLVLAGGYEQYF
TRBV5-1	TRBJ1-5	CASSLTELGGNQPQHF
TRBV9	TRBJ2-7	CASSVGGTGAYEQYF
TRBV7-9	TRBJ2-5	CASSIRTSSSETQYF
TRBV11-2	TRBJ2-7	CASSPWGGRASTTYEQYF
TRBV29-1	TRBJ2-1	CSVEGAGENYNEQFF
TRBV4-2	TRBJ1-2	CASSQEYLQGGVTNYGYTF
TRBV11-2	TRBJ1-1	CASSSTDMNTEAFF
TRBV18	TRBJ1-3	CASSPSGVVTGNTIYF
TRBV4-3	TRBJ1-2	CASSQETGGTGYTF
TRBV30	TRBJ2-7	CAGSTGLPSVEQYF
TRBV6-5	TRBJ1-3	CASSQDSSGNTIYF
TRBV9	TRBJ2-1	CASSVAPTGVEFF
TRBV5-1	TRBJ2-1	CASSLAGGGQITEQFF
TRBV19	TRBJ1-2	CASSDRGGYGYTF
TRBV4-1	TRBJ2-7	CASSPGGKGSYEQYF
TRBV5-5	TRBJ2-7	CASSLDPGGYYEQYF
TRBV5-8	TRBJ2-1	CASSLVRRQFF
TRBV6-5	TRBJ2-7	CASSFGQGPYEQYF
TRBV7-2	TRBJ1-6	CASSLLYGGTDNSPLHF
TRBV25-1	TRBJ2-3	CASSESSSGGRTDTQYF
TRBV19	TRBJ2-2	CASTSEGRANTGELFF
TRBV28	TRBJ2-1	CASTIGLGARLAGLDNEQFF
TRBV5-1	TRBJ2-2	CASSLGREVTGELFF
TRBV29-1	TRBJ2-2	CSADRGTGELFF
TRBV7-6	TRBJ1-4	CASSPLGRQANEKLFF
TRBV14	TRBJ2-2	CASSQVKGMNGELFF
TRBV2	TRBJ2-7	CASSQGQGSEQYF
TRBV5-6	TRBJ2-4	CASSLGGGGEYIQYF
TRBV30	TRBJ1-1	CAWSGFGGGNTEAFF
TRBV28	TRBJ1-5	CASSLRGQPQHF
TRBV28	TRBJ1-1	CASSLPRGERTEAFF
TRBV7-2	TRBJ1-1	CASSLDGRVTEAFF
TRBV6-5	TRBJ1-4	CASSPRGAPNEKLFF
TRBV28	TRBJ2-6	CASSVLRGGTNVLTF
TRBV5-6	TRBJ2-3	CASSSGWGGTDTQYF